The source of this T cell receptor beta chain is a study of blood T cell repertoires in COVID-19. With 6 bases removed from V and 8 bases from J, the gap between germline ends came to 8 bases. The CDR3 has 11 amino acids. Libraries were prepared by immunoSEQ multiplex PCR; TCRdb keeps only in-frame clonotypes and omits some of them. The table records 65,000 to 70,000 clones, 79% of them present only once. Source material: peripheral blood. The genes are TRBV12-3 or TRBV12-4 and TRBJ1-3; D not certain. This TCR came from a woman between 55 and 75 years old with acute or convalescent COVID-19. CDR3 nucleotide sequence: TGTGCCAGCAGCCTCAGTGACACCATATATTTT. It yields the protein CASSLSDTIYF.